This TCR beta chain was identified during a study of cytomegalovirus exposure and HLA in healthy donors. Overall study: The roughly 120 validation repertoires used the same platform as the 550 to 800 first-cohort repertoires (as reported by a later analysis).

Study-wide points: According to a subsequent analysis, TCR clusters from the first cohort were inclined to appear together in the roughly 120 validation repertoires. Per published reports, the classifier diagnosed cytomegalovirus status with high specificity and sensitivity. Cytomegalovirus-associated status was assigned to 164 TCR beta chains.

The table came from immunoSEQ multiplex PCR; TCRdb's copy has only in-frame clones and leaves some out. This sample carries about 300,000 clones, over 75% of them seen once, and the ten largest clones take around 0.92%. Germline CDR1 is LNHDA and CDR2 is SQIVND (reference sequence). The CDR3 extends over 16 amino acids. With 3 bases removed from V and 1 base from J, the gap between germline ends came to 13 bases. This clone has more than one count but fewer than ten. Antigen: not known. The chain employs TRBV19 and TRBJ2-1; D is perhaps TRBD2 (6 bases). Material: PBMCs. The origin of this receptor is a woman aged 18-29 years in good health and CMV-seronegative. Here the CDR3 DNA reads TGTGCCAGTAGTATTCTTAGCGGAGCTTCCTACAATGAGCAGTTCTTC. This encodes CASSILSGASYNEQFF.